This T cell receptor beta chain is from a study of CD8 T cells in Susac syndrome (dated by TCRdb to between 2019 and 2020). With respect to the entire study: The study used repertoire sequencing to test whether antigen drove CD8+ T cell activation and differentiation in Susac syndrome.

Broader findings and caveats from the paper: The number of individuals in the TCR sequencing and HLA analysis was recognized as being relatively small.

RNA was extracted with the RNeasy kit and about 0.5 to 1 ug was reverse transcribed using random hexamers. TCR beta CDR3 regions were amplified with the immunoSEQ multiplex PCR assay covering 54 Vbeta and 13 Jbeta segments. PCR amplification bias was corrected by using a synthetic template baseline for primer optimization and computational correction. Turning to the authors' computational methods: Reads were assigned to V, D and J genes according to IMGT and analyzed in immunoSEQ Analyzer, with only productive sequences retained. To calculate clonality, Shannon entropy was normalized by log2 of the number of productive unique sequences and then subtracted from one. For each patient and control, public and private clones were evaluated within the 100 most prevalent clones. Clones were defined as Susac-specific if absent from the healthy and MS cohorts, from 1052 published viral clones and from other ImmuneACCESS disease sequences. Using fastp at Q25 and MiXCR, TCRdb reprocessed the public reads and kept productive beta chains. For every CDR3 protein sequence, its rows merge into one entry that carries the most common genes and DNA. V and J calls and clone size were set by TCRdb, not the authors. The sample table contains 150,000 or so distinct CDR3 sequences; only one count was recorded for around 94% of them. The ten largest clones represent over 0.12% of the sample.

CDR1 SGHTA and CDR2 FQGNSA were looked up in the germline V gene. V is shortened by 5 bases, J by 3 bases, and the region joining them spans 12 bases. The CDR3 sequence holds 14 residues, the cysteine and phenylalanine included. Just the 42-base CDR3 DNA is kept, in frame starting at base 1. Peripheral blood CD8+ and CD4+ T cells from healthy donors, Susac syndrome patients and multiple sclerosis patients were profiled using high-throughput TCR beta sequencing. The healthy donors served as controls matched for age and sex. CD8+ TEMRA cells were enriched by FACS, while bulk CD8+ and CD4+ T cells were purified by magnetic negative isolation. Blood was collected in EDTA tubes and processed within 24 hours, with PBMCs isolated through density gradient centrifugation. PBMCs intended for TCR sequencing were cryopreserved in liquid nitrogen and thawed later in a water bath at 37 degrees C. A purity of at least 90% was achieved for sorted or isolated CD4+, CD8+ and CD8+ TEMRA cells.

For this clonotype: The antigen it recognizes is unknown. Base qualities are missing; no much larger clone stands one base away.

The chain couples TRBV7-2 to TRBJ2-3; TRBD2 is a weak D gene call, 5 bases matching. This sequence was found in a human donor in good health. The sequenced sample consisted of CD4+ T cells from PBMCs. The CDR3 region: CASSPRGRTDTQYF. The nucleotide sequence is TGTGCCAGCAGCCCCCGGGGTAGGACAGATACGCAGTATTTT.